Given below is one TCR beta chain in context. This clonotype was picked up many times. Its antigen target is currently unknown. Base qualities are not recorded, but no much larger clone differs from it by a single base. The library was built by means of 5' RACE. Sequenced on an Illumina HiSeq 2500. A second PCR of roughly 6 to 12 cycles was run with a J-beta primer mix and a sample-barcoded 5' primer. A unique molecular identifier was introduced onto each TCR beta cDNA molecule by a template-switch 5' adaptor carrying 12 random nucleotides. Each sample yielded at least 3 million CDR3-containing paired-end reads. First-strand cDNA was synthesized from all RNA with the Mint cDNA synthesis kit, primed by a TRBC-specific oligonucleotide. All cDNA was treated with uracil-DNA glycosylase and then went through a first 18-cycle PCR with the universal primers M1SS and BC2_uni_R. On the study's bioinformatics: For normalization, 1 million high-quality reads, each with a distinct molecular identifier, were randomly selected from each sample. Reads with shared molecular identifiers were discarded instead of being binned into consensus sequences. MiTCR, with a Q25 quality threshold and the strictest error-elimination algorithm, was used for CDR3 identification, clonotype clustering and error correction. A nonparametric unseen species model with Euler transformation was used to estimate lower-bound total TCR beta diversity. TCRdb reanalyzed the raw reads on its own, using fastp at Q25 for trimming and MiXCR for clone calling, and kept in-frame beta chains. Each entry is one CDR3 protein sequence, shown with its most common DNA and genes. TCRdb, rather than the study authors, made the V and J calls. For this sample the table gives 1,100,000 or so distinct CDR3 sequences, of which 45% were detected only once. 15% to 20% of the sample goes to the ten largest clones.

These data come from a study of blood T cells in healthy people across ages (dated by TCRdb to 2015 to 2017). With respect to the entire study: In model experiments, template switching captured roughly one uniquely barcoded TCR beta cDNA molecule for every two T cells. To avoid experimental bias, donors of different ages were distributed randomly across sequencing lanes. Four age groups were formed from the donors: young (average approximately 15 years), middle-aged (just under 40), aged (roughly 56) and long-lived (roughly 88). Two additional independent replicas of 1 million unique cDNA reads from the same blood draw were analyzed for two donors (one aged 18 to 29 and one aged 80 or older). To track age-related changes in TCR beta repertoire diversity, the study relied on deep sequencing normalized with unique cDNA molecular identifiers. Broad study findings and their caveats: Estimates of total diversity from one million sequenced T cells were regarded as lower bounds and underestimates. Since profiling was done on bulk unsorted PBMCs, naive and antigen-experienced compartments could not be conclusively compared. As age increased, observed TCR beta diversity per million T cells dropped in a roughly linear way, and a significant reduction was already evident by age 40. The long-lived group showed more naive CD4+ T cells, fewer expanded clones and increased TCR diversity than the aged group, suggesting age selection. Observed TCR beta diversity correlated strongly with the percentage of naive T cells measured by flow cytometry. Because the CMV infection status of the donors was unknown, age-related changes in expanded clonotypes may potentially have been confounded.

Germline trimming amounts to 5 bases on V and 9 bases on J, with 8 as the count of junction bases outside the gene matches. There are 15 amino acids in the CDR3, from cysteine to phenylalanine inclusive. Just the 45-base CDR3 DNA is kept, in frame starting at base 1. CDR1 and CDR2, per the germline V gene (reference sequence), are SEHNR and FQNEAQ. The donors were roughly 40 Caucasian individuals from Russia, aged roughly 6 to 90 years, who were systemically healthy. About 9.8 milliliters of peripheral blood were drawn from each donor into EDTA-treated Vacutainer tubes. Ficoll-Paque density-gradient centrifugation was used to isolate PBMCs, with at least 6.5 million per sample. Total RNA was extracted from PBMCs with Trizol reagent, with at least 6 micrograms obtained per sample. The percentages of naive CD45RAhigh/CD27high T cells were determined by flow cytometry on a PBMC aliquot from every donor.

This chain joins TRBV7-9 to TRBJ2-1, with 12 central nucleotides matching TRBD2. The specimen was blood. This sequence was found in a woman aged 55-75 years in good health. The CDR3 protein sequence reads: CASSLLTSGSLEQFF. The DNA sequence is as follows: TGTGCCAGCAGCCTGTTGACTAGCGGGAGTCTTGAGCAGTTCTTC.